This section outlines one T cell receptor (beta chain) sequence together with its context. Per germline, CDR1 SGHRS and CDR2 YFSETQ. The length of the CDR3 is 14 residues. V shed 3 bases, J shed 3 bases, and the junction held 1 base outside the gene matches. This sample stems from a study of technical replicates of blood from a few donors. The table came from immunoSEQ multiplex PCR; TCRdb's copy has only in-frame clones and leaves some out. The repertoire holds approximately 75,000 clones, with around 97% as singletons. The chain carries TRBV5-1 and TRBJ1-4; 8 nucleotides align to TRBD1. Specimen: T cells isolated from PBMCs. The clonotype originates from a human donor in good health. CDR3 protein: CASSSGQANEKLFF. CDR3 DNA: TGCGCCAGCAGCTCGGGACAGGCTAATGAAAAACTGTTTTTT.